The 13 T cell receptor beta chains below all came from one sample that was sequenced in a study of blood T cell repertoires in COVID-19 (dated by TCRdb to the early 2020s). Libraries came from the immunoSEQ multiplex PCR assay. Imported from immuneACCESS, the table was reduced by TCRdb to in-frame sequences with V and J called. These copies leave out some clones; in studies compared against another copy, an unresolved V gene accounts for under half, and the cause of the remainder is not known. The table for this sample lists some 290,000 clones; roughly 89% of them were counted only once. Around 10% of the sample is held by the ten biggest clonotypes. Material for sequencing was peripheral blood. Source of these receptors: a woman aged 30 to 39 with COVID-19, enrolled during active disease.

This clone was seen a few times. The V gene is TRBV21-1, the J gene TRBJ1-1. TRBV21-1 is a listed pseudogene. This CDR3 has 14 amino acids. Here the CDR3 DNA reads TGTGCCGGCGCTCGTTGGACTATGAACACTGAAGCTTTCTTT. Translated: CAGARWTMNTEAFF.

The chain uses TRBV11-2 and TRBJ1-6, with unresolved D. This CDR3 has 14 residues. Germline V gene lookup returns CDR1 SGHAT and CDR2 FQNNGV. The V end was cut by 2 bases, the J end by 10 bases, with 12 bases between. CDR3 sequence (DNA): TGTGCCAGCAGCTTAACGTCCGTCACATCACCCCTCCACTTT. It translates to CASSLTSVTSPLHF.

The V gene is TRBV6-5, the J gene TRBJ1-4, with D hard to call. The CDR3 is 14 residues long. Trimming took off 6 bases at V and 6 bases at J, with 14 bases between the two ends. CDR1 MNHEY and CDR2 SVGAGI come from the germline V gene. CDR3 sequence: CASSPRVRYEKLFF. In DNA form, the CDR3 reads TGTGCCAGCAGCCCCCGGGTCAGATATGAAAAACTGTTTTTT.

CDR3 protein: CASRMGDRGRLGSGNTIYF. CDR3 sequence (DNA): TGTGCCAGCCGTATGGGGGACAGGGGGCGTCTTGGGTCTGGAAACACCATATATTTT. The chain combines TRBV19 with TRBJ1-3; 12 bases align to TRBD1. The ends lost 9 bases at V and 1 base at J; junction bases unmatched: 16. The CDR3 spans 19 residues. CDR1 and CDR2 (germline): LNHDA, SQIVND (reference sequence).

Here the CDR3 reads CASSVFGGNYEQYF. The CDR3 DNA reads as TGTGCCAGCAGTGTGTTTGGCGGTAACTACGAGCAGTACTTC. The chain has TRBV2 and TRBJ2-7, with unresolved D. Germline V CDR1 and CDR2: SNHLY, FYNNEI. There are 14 residues in the CDR3. Trimming pared 4 bases from V and 3 bases from J, leaving 13 bases between.

The chain links TRBV2 to TRBJ2-1; a weak D match, TRBD1 (5 bases). The CDR3 loop spans 12 amino acids. V lost 3 bases and J 6 bases, leaving 6 bases between the germline ends. Germline CDR1 reads SNHLY; CDR2 reads FYNNEI. As DNA, the CDR3 is TGTGCCAGCAGTGACAGGGCCAATGAGCAGTTCTTC. Translating gives CASSDRANEQFF.

V gene TRBV3-1 (or the pseudogene TRBV3-2) combines with J gene TRBJ2-6; TRBD1 matches at 10 bases. The CDR3 contains 19 residues. In germline, CDR1 is LGHDT, CDR2 YNNKEL (reference sequence). V dropped 1 base and J dropped 1; count of bases not matched to a gene: 7. CDR3 sequence (DNA): TGTGCCAGCAGCCAAGTTCTTGGACAGGGGGGATCTGGGGCCAACGTCCTGACTTTC. Translated, it gives CASSQVLGQGGSGANVLTF.

This clone was recorded once. V gene TRBV2 combines with J gene TRBJ2-7; maybe TRBD2 (5 bases). Trimming cost V 2 bases and J 3 bases, with 11 bases left between them. Germline CDR1 and CDR2: SNHLY and FYNNEI. The CDR3 totals 14 residues. The CDR3 sequence: CASSENSDGYEQYF. The DNA of the CDR3 is TGTGCCAGCAGTGAAAATAGCGACGGCTACGAGCAGTACTTC.

CDR3 sequence reads: CASSLMGYTGELFF. In DNA form, the CDR3 reads TGTGCCAGCAGTTTGATGGGCTACACCGGGGAGCTGTTTTTT. The V and J genes are TRBV27 and TRBJ2-2, with no clear D. This CDR3 comprises 14 residues. The V end was cut by 3 bases, the J end by 3 bases, with 8 bases between. Germline CDR1 is MNHEY and CDR2 is SMNVEV (reference sequence).

The chain recombines TRBV3-1 (or the pseudogene TRBV3-2) with TRBJ1-5; D not certain. From germline, CDR1 is LGHDT and CDR2 YNNKEL (reference sequence). Deletions cut 6 bases from V and 0 bases from J, with 9 bases between. This CDR3 contains 14 residues. CDR3 protein: CASSPSNSNQPQHF. The CDR3 DNA reads as TGTGCCAGCAGTCCAAGCAATAGCAATCAGCCCCAGCATTTT.

V gene TRBV6-5 combines with J gene TRBJ2-3, with 7 bases aligning to TRBD1. In germline, CDR1 is MNHEY, CDR2 SVGAGI. The CDR3 is made up of 13 amino acids. Unmatched junction bases numbered 3, after V lost 5 bases and J lost 4 bases. CDR3: CASSRDRADTQYF. The CDR3 DNA reads TGTGCCAGCAGTAGAGACAGGGCAGATACGCAGTATTTT.

The chain is built from TRBV19 and TRBJ1-5; no clear D. The CDR3 spans 14 residues. Trimming took 9 bases from V and 10 from J, leaving 22 bases between them. The germline CDR1 and CDR2 sequences are LNHDA and SQIVND (reference sequence). The DNA for the CDR3 is TGTGCCAGCTCGACTATGAACCGCCCGGATCCCCAGCATTTT. This codes for CASSTMNRPDPQHF.

DNA of the CDR3: TGTGCCAGCTCACCCCTACAGGGGGTTTACGAGCAGTACTTC. As protein: CASSPLQGVYEQYF. J is TRBJ2-7 and V is TRBV18; TRBD1 matches 8 bases. J lost 4 bases, V lost 3 bases, and 5 bases had no gene match. This CDR3 has 14 residues. Germline-derived CDR1 and CDR2 are KGHSH and LQKENI.